Below, 21 T cell receptor beta chains from the same sample are listed, as sequenced in a study of regulatory T cells in long-lasting Graves disease. Arm-PCR of CDR3 regions and iRepertoire HTBI primers were used to build TCR beta libraries. One entry per CDR3 protein results from TCRdb running MiXCR on the multiplex PCR reads. The sample has some 370,000 distinct CDR3 sequences; about 20% are singletons. As to time point: persistent/refractory GD, antithyroid drugs over 5 years with positive TRAb. PBMCs were the source of the RNA used for TCR sequencing. The source was peripheral blood mononuclear cells (PBMCs), collected when the disease was refractory, from a patient treated with antithyroid drugs. These TCRs come from a female donor with Graves disease.

This clonotype was observed a few times. The chain uses TRBV10-2 and TRBJ1-1; D remains unclear. V was pared by 8 bases and J by 1 base, with 5 bases between. Germline values: CDR1 WSHSY, CDR2 SAAADI. This CDR3 spans 11 amino acids. CDR3 bases: TGCGCCAGCTATGCGAACACTGAAGCTTTCTTT. It specifies CASYANTEAFF.

This clonotype was detected many times. The V and J genes are TRBV7-2 and TRBJ2-7; no firm D call. CDR1 and CDR2 (germline): SGHTA, FQGNSA. V was pared by 1 base and J by 2 bases, with 15 bases between. CDR3 length equals 16 residues. DNA of the CDR3: TGTGCCAGCAGCTTAGAATTGTGGCCATCGACCTACGAGCAGTACTTC. Protein sequence: CASSLELWPSTYEQYF.

This clonotype was detected a few times. The CDR3 DNA follows: TGTGCCAGCAGCCTTGACGGAGCTAGTGGCTATGGCTACACCTTC. As protein: CASSLDGASGYGYTF. The chain is built from TRBV7-3 and TRBJ1-2; D is unclear. CDR1 is SGHTA, CDR2 FQGTGA, per germline. CDR3 length: 15 amino acids. With 5 bases removed from V and 4 bases from J, the gap between germline ends came to 17 bases.

This clonotype was counted a few times. The V call is TRBV11-2, the J call TRBJ2-5; 8 bases fit TRBD2. The CDR3 runs to 17 residues. Germline values: CDR1 SGHAT, CDR2 FQNNGV. The junction had 16 bases not matched to a gene; V was cut back by 5 bases and J by 5 bases. CDR3 sequence reads: CASSPPREREKWETQYF. The CDR3 nucleotides read TGTGCCAGCAGCCCTCCCCGCGAGCGGGAGAAGTGGGAGACCCAGTACTTC.

The CDR3 region is CSVGERSLSYEQYF. The CDR3 region has the DNA TGCAGCGTTGGCGAGCGGAGCCTCTCCTACGAGCAGTACTTC. V is TRBV29-1 and J is TRBJ2-7; TRBD2 is a possible D gene (5 bases). This CDR3 region has 14 residues. Germline V gives CDR1 SQVTM, CDR2 ANQGSEA. The V and J ends lost 4 bases and 0 bases respectively, with 13 bases between them.

In its sample, this clonotype was seen many times. The chain couples TRBV20-1 to TRBJ2-5, with D unclear. The CDR3 has 14 amino acids. Germline-derived CDR1 and CDR2 are DFQATT and SNEGSKA (reference sequence). V lost 6 bases, J lost 5 bases, and 19 bases lay in between. CDR3 DNA: TGCAGTGCAACCGGCATCCCTAGGGTGGAGACCCAGTACTTC. The encoded protein is CSATGIPRVETQYF.

This clonotype was observed a handful of times. This rearrangement joins TRBV5-6 to TRBJ2-2; a weak D match, TRBD2 (5 bases). CDR3 size: 13 residues. The V gene lost 7 bases and the J gene lost 0 bases, with 7 bases spanning the gap. The germline V gene has CDR1 SGHDT and CDR2 YYEEEE. As DNA, the CDR3 is TGTGCCAGCTGGGGAGCGAACACCGGGGAGCTGTTTTTT. This codes for CASWGANTGELFF.

This clonotype has ten or more counts. This chain's CDR3 is CASSQGWPTYEQYF. In DNA form, the CDR3 reads TGTGCCAGCAGCCAAGGTTGGCCAACCTACGAGCAGTACTTC. This chain joins TRBV14 and TRBJ2-7; D is unresolved. CDR1 is SGHDN, CDR2 FVKESK, per germline. The CDR3 is 14 residues long. Trimming took 1 base from V and 2 from J, leaving 9 bases between them.

Ten or more counts support this clonotype. V gene TRBV28 combines with J gene TRBJ1-1, with a tentative D call TRBD1 (5 bases). Germline V gene data show CDR1 as MDHEN and CDR2 as SYDVKM. The germline V and J ends were trimmed by 3 bases and 10 bases, with 15 bases remaining between them. This CDR3 is built from 13 residues. The CDR3 nucleotides read TGTGCCAGCAGTTTGGGAGGGGTTGAAGTAGCTTTCTTT. Protein sequence: CASSLGGVEVAFF.

V gene TRBV5-1 combines with J gene TRBJ1-1; 8 bases are a match to TRBD1. This CDR3 comprises 14 residues. From germline, CDR1 is SGHRS and CDR2 YFSETQ. Unmatched junction bases numbered 9, after V lost 3 bases and J lost 8 bases. The CDR3 nucleotides read TGCGCCAGCAGCTACCTCCAGGGGGCTAAGGAAGCTTTCTTT. Protein: CASSYLQGAKEAFF.

The gene calls are TRBV19 and TRBJ1-3; D ambiguous. The V end was cut by 9 bases, the J end by 4 bases, with 13 bases between. CDR1 is LNHDA and CDR2 is SQIVND in the germline V gene (reference sequence). There are 13 residues in the CDR3. DNA for the CDR3: TGTGCCAGCGCGACGGAGAGGGGAAACACCATATATTTT. This sequence encodes CASATERGNTIYF.

The rearrangement joins TRBV20-1 to TRBJ2-7, with 10 nucleotides matching TRBD2. V trimming: 2 bases; J trimming: 5 bases; junction bases outside the gene matches: 9. The CDR3 is 15 residues long. Germline V gene sequence: CDR1 DFQATT, CDR2 SNEGSKA (reference sequence). The CDR3 protein is CSARIRSGRSNEQYF. As DNA, the CDR3 is TGCAGTGCTAGAATCCGTAGCGGGAGGTCCAACGAGCAGTACTTC.

Ten or more counts support this clonotype. The rearrangement links TRBV6-5 to TRBJ2-5; no firm D call. Per the germline V gene, CDR1 is MNHEY and CDR2 is SVGAGI. With 2 bases removed from V and 2 bases from J, the gap between germline ends came to 18 bases. The CDR3 totals 17 residues. The CDR3 protein is CASSYPPGSSRQETQYF. In DNA form, the CDR3 reads TGTGCCAGCAGTTACCCACCCGGTAGCTCCCGTCAAGAGACCCAGTACTTC.

Many counts were recorded for this clonotype. The chain uses TRBV13 and TRBJ2-4; no clear D. Per germline, CDR1 PRHDT and CDR2 FYEKMQ (reference sequence). The CDR3 covers 12 residues. V was shortened by 4 bases and J by 6 bases, with 7 bases between the two germline ends. CDR3 residues: CASSSPGNIQYF. As DNA, the CDR3 is TGTGCCAGCAGCTCGCCCGGAAACATTCAGTACTTC.

The chain carries TRBV7-2 and TRBJ2-7, with a possible D match to TRBD1 (5 bases). Germline V gene sequence: CDR1 SGHTA, CDR2 FQGNSA. The CDR3 covers 13 residues. Between the trimmed V and J ends, which lost 3 bases and 5 bases, there was a span of 11 bases. The CDR3 sequence is CASSFRIGDEQYF. CDR3 DNA: TGTGCCAGCAGCTTCAGGATAGGGGACGAGCAGTACTTC. Variable domain in full (rest from reference TRBV7-2 and TRBJ2-7): GAGVSQSPSNKVTEKGKDVELRCDPISGHTALYWYRQSLGQGLEFLIYFQGNSAPDKSGLPSDRFSAERTGGSVSTLTIQRTQQEDSAVYLCASSFRIGDEQYFGPGTRLTVT.

This clonotype was detected a few times. A clone one base away is much larger, so this may be a read error. The CDR3 DNA reads TGTGCCAGCAGTTTGGGGGCGGGGCAGTACAATGAGCAGTACTTC. Translating it yields CASSLGAGQYNEQYF. This chain uses TRBV28 with TRBJ2-7; TRBD1 or TRBD2 may be the D gene (6 bases each). The CDR3 is 15 amino acids. Germline-derived CDR1 and CDR2 are MDHEN and SYDVKM. Deletions cut 3 bases from V and 7 bases from J, with 19 bases between.

Only a few counts were recorded for this clonotype. This CDR3 reads CASSLMGGYEQYF. As DNA, the CDR3 is TGTGCCAGCAGTTTAATGGGAGGATACGAGCAGTACTTC. The chain couples TRBV27 to TRBJ2-7, with D perhaps TRBD2 (6 bases). The V gene lost 2 bases and the J gene lost 4 bases, with 9 bases spanning the gap. Germline values: CDR1 MNHEY, CDR2 SMNVEV (reference sequence). This CDR3 region has 13 residues.

The chain joins TRBV29-1 to TRBJ2-7; 7 bases map to TRBD1. V lost 6 bases, J lost 6 bases, and 11 bases stayed unmatched. CDR3 length: 13 residues. Germline V CDR1 and CDR2: SQVTM, ANQGSEA. CDR3 sequence (DNA): TGCAGCGTCGTAGGGACAGAGCTCGGCGAGCAGTACTTC. Protein sequence: CSVVGTELGEQYF.

This clonotype was found a few times. The J gene is TRBJ2-7, the V gene TRBV27; 11 positions match TRBD2. V shed 6 bases and J 1 base; nucleotides not matched to a gene: 8. The CDR3 totals 16 residues. Germline loops: CDR1 MNHEY, CDR2 SMNVEV (reference sequence). The CDR3 is CASRRLAGGGSYEQYF. CDR3 coding DNA: TGTGCCAGCAGAAGGCTAGCGGGAGGAGGGTCCTACGAGCAGTACTTC.

This clonotype was counted many times. The gene calls are TRBV11-1 and TRBJ2-7, with D perhaps matching TRBD1 (6 bases). Trimming stripped 5 bases from V and 2 bases from J, with 13 bases between. Germline values: CDR1 SGHAT, CDR2 FQDESV (reference sequence). The CDR3 covers 14 residues. CDR3 sequence reads: CASSQTGLPYEQYF. In DNA form, the CDR3 reads TGTGCCAGCAGCCAAACAGGGTTACCCTACGAGCAGTACTTC.

DNA of the CDR3: TGTGCCAGCAGCTCGCCGGACAGCCAAGCCTACGAGCAGTACTTC. It is translated as CASSSPDSQAYEQYF. The chain is built from TRBV7-9 and TRBJ2-7; a weak D match, TRBD1 (6 bases). CDR1 is SEHNR and CDR2 is FQNEAQ in the germline V gene (reference sequence). This CDR3 spans 15 amino acids. Trimming left V 4 bases short and J 2 bases short, with 15 bases between.